The present T cell receptor beta chain was sequenced within a study of a mutant IDH1 vaccine in newly diagnosed glioma. Background on the study: Vaccination began 4-6 weeks post radiotherapy alone, or with temozolomide cycles.

The table lists this clone with a count of one. Its antigen is undetermined. Documented time point: week 35, safety follow-up. All doses held 300 ug of mutant IDH1 20-mer peptide, with topical imiquimod. Diagnosis in the donors showed new WHO grade 3 or 4 astrocytomas that were IDH1-mutant and ATRX-lost. Repertoires were generated with immunoSEQ multiplex PCR, while TCRdb's copy carries only in-frame clones and drops some. The table shows under 35,000 clones, with more than 65% occurring only once. The CDR3 runs 13 residues. The germline CDR1 and CDR2 sequences are MNHNS and SASEGT. Trimming took 8 bases from V and 4 from J; bases not matched to a gene: 3.

The sequence was obtained from a man aged 45-65 years with glioma. The sequences come from PBMCs, collected from a glioma patient whose treatment included an IDH1 peptide vaccine. This sequence joins TRBV6-1 and TRBJ1-4; 8 nucleotides line up with TRBD1. The CDR3 DNA reads as TGTGCCAGCGGACAGGGCATTAATGAAAAACTGTTTTTT. Translating it yields CASGQGINEKLFF.